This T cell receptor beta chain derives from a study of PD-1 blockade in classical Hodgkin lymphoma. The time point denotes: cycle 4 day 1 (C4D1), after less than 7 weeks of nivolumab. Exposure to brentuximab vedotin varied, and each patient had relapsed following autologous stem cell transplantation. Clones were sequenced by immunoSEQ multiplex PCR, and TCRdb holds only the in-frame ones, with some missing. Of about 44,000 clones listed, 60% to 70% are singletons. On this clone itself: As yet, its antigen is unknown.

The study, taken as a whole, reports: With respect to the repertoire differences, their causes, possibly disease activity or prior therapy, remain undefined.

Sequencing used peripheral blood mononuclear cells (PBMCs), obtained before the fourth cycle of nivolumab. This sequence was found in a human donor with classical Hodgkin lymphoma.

CDR3 in amino acids: CAIGTGGSGGANVLTF. Written as DNA, the CDR3 is TGTGCCATTGGGACAGGGGGCTCAGGAGGGGCCAACGTCCTGACTTTC. The chain employs TRBV10-3 and TRBJ2-6; 12 bases map to TRBD1. The CDR3 is 16 amino acids. V was pared by 9 bases and J by 4 bases, with 7 bases of the junction left unmatched. Germline V gene sequence: CDR1 ENHRY, CDR2 SYGVKD.